Listed below are T cell receptor beta chains from one sample, sequenced in a study of shared clonotypes between healthy human individuals. Here immunoSEQ multiplex PCR was the method, and the copy in TCRdb shows in-frame clones only, minus some. Of some 1,600,000 clones listed, around 98% are singletons. The sequenced sample was naive CD4+ T cells sorted from blood. The source is a young man in good health. Each CDR3 is given without its conserved first and last residue. The D gene is left open where the match is weak.

V	length	D	J	CDR3
TRBV19	13	TRBD1	TRBJ2-5	ASRGQALGGETQY
TRBV11-1	12	-	TRBJ2-2	ASSFSLVTGELF
TRBV19	9	-	TRBJ2-3	ASSLDSAQY
TRBV29-1	12	-	TRBJ2-4	SARRGQQGMIQY
TRBV9	12	TRBD1	TRBJ1-2	ASTRGQGSYGYT
TRBV29-1	10	-	TRBJ2-5	SVASRGETQY
TRBV14	17	-	TRBJ2-7	ASSQRGVFAGQSSYEQY
TRBV9	13	TRBD2	TRBJ2-2	ASSVMAGDTGELF
TRBV5-1	14	-	TRBJ1-5	ASSLEGGTVGQPQH
TRBV11-3	16	-	TRBJ1-5	ASSLDNTPQGFNQPQH
TRBV9	14	TRBD1	TRBJ1-1	ASSGRDRGLVTEAF
TRBV5-6	12	-	TRBJ2-1	ASSLTISYNEQF
TRBV5-4	11	-	TRBJ2-1	ASSTQRGNEQF
TRBV6-5	13	TRBD1	TRBJ2-2	ASRSGQGKFGELF
TRBV6-1	11	TRBD2	TRBJ2-7	ASSEPGGYEQY
TRBV7-6	14	-	TRBJ1-4	ATAQVGLSVNEKLF
TRBV7-9	12	-	TRBJ1-4	ASSAGTTNEKLF
TRBV19	11	-	TRBJ2-7	ASSIGRTYEQY
TRBV7-2	13	TRBD1	TRBJ2-7	ASSSRQGPSYEQY
TRBV27	11	-	TRBJ2-2	ASTLSTTGELF
TRBV29-1	13	-	TRBJ2-1	SVGASSFSYNEQF
TRBV29-1	14	TRBD2	TRBJ2-1	SVDNRAGGPYNEQF
TRBV28	14	-	TRBJ2-7	ASSFLNGESTYEQY
TRBV18	11	-	TRBJ2-1	ASSPTGGNEQF
TRBV7-2	14	-	TRBJ2-7	ASSIVVASRSYEQY
TRBV21-1	16	-	TRBJ2-1	ASSKAKPDRKTYNEQF
TRBV5-1	16	-	TRBJ2-1	ASSLVQTGPAGPNEQF
TRBV19	14	TRBD1	TRBJ1-1	ASSIWTGGGNTEAF
TRBV11-2	12	TRBD1	TRBJ1-2	ASSLTGANYGYT
TRBV21-1	15	-	TRBJ2-1	ASSKGYGDRVMSEQF
TRBV5-1	15	TRBD2	TRBJ2-1	ASSFASGRDSYNEQF
TRBV10-2	15	-	TRBJ1-3	ASSEPTRFGSGNTIY
TRBV2	12	-	TRBJ1-1	ASSEAQRGTEAF
TRBV28	15	TRBD2	TRBJ2-7	ASLGLAGGYTNYEQY
TRBV2	11	-	TRBJ2-2	ASSALNTGELF
TRBV11-2	15	TRBD1	TRBJ1-4	ASSLMTGSRSNEKLF
TRBV6-6	12	-	TRBJ2-3	ASSWNGITDTQY
TRBV5-8	13	TRBD1	TRBJ2-7	ASSLQGAGFYEQY
TRBV5-1	12	TRBD1	TRBJ1-2	ASSTGTANYGYT
TRBV2	12	-	TRBJ2-5	ASTDRTPPGTQY
TRBV7-2	13	TRBD2	TRBJ2-1	ASSSAGGPGNEQF